The 27 T cell receptor beta chains listed next were all sequenced from one sample in a study of Ad26.COV2.S vaccination and SARS-CoV-2 variants. Treatment reported: some 20 received Ad26.COV2.S at low or high dose, single or two shots; several received placebo; per-sample allocation not given. Each sample was drawn 63 days after the first injection (of vaccine or placebo). Libraries were prepared by immunoSEQ multiplex PCR; TCRdb keeps only in-frame clonotypes and omits some of them. The table shows approximately 350,000 clones, with around 86% occurring only once. This specimen was peripheral blood, taken in a trial of Ad26.COV2.S vaccine versus placebo. The receptors were sampled from a person between 18 and 59 years old who received the Ad26.COV2.S COVID-19 vaccine or a placebo.

V and J are TRBV27 and TRBJ2-6; possible D gene TRBD1, 5 bases. The CDR3 is 15 residues long. Germline-derived CDR1 and CDR2 are MNHEY and SMNVEV (reference sequence). V was shortened by 3 bases and J by 4 bases, with 10 bases between the two germline ends. The CDR3 spells CASSFVGLGANVLTF. The DNA of the CDR3 is TGTGCCAGCAGTTTTGTGGGGCTCGGGGCCAACGTCCTGACTTTC.

This clone was observed a single time. This chain joins TRBV29-1 and TRBJ1-2; 7 bases fit TRBD1. The germline gives CDR1 SQVTM, CDR2 ANQGSEA. J lost 4 bases, V lost 2 bases, and 7 bases had no gene match. The CDR3 is 14 amino acids. The CDR3 protein is CSVERTGTSYGYTF. The CDR3 nucleotides are TGCAGCGTTGAACGGACAGGCACCAGCTATGGCTACACCTTC.

The chain links TRBV29-1 to TRBJ2-7; D is possibly TRBD1 or TRBD2 (5 bases each). Per the germline V gene, CDR1 is SQVTM and CDR2 is ANQGSEA. The CDR3 covers 12 residues. V lost 5 bases to trimming and J lost 3 bases, with 11 bases between them. CDR3 coding DNA: TGCAGCGTTTATGGGGACCGCTACGAGCAGTACTTC. Amino acid sequence: CSVYGDRYEQYF.

CDR3 DNA sequence: TGTGCCACCAGCAGAGGAGACAGGGAGGATGAGCAGTTCTTC. Its protein is CATSRGDREDEQFF. This sequence joins TRBV15 and TRBJ2-1, with D perhaps matching TRBD1 (7 bases). Germline CDR1 and CDR2: LNHNV and YYDKDF (reference sequence). V gave up 1 base and J gave up 8 bases, with 12 bases separating them. The CDR3 contains 14 residues.

This clone occurred a few times. The same CDR3 can be traced to other DNA sequences in this sample. The chain combines TRBV9 with TRBJ2-5; D remains ambiguous. Germline CDR1 SGDLS, CDR2 YYNGEE. The V gene lost 0 bases and the J gene lost 5 bases, with 11 bases spanning the gap. The CDR3 length is 14 residues. The CDR3 spells CASSVGPTAETQYF. In DNA, the CDR3 is TGTGCCAGCAGCGTAGGCCCAACGGCCGAGACCCAGTACTTC.

The chain carries TRBV29-1 and TRBJ2-2; D unclear. The CDR3 runs to 14 residues. Germline loops: CDR1 SQVTM, CDR2 ANQGSEA. The germline V and J ends were trimmed by 2 bases and 0 bases, with 7 bases remaining between them. Written as DNA, the CDR3 is TGCAGCGTTGAATACACAACGAACACCGGGGAGCTGTTTTTT. As protein: CSVEYTTNTGELFF.

The V and J genes are TRBV27 and TRBJ2-4; 8 bases line up with TRBD2. There are 19 residues in the CDR3. V lost 7 bases to trimming and J lost 0 bases; unmatched junction nucleotides: 17. The germline gives CDR1 MNHEY, CDR2 SMNVEV (reference sequence). The CDR3 DNA reads TGTGCCAGCACCCCAAACGGGACCCCGGGAGGGGTAGCCAAAAACATTCAGTACTTC. Translation: CASTPNGTPGGVAKNIQYF.

The CDR3 DNA reads TGTGCCAGCAGCGTAGTTAGCGGGGGGTCAGATACGCAGTATTTT. Encoded protein: CASSVVSGGSDTQYF. The chain employs TRBV9 and TRBJ2-3; 10 nucleotides match TRBD2. The CDR3 is made up of 15 amino acids. V trimming: 0 bases; J trimming: 4 bases; junction bases outside the gene matches: 2. The V gene's germline CDR1 is SGDLS and CDR2 YYNGEE.

The chain employs TRBV14 and TRBJ1-2; TRBD1 matches 7 bases. The V gene end was trimmed by 5 bases and the J gene end by 6 bases; junction bases not matched to a gene: 12. This CDR3 has 15 amino acids. Germline V lookup: CDR1 SGHDN, CDR2 FVKESK. For the CDR3, the DNA is TGTGCCAGCAGCAACACGGACAGGCGTCTGGATGGCTACACCTTC. Translated, it gives CASSNTDRRLDGYTF.

The gene calls are TRBV3-1 (or the pseudogene TRBV3-2) and TRBJ1-4, with TRBD1 as a possible D gene (5 bases). The CDR3 length is 14 residues. Germline CDR1 reads LGHDT; CDR2 reads YNNKEL (reference sequence). The V and J ends lost 1 base and 8 bases respectively, with 11 bases between them. CDR3 nucleotides: TGTGCCAGCAGCCAAGGGGGGGGTTTCGAAAAACTGTTTTTT. This encodes CASSQGGGFEKLFF.

This clone came up once. This chain connects TRBV11-2 to TRBJ1-1; tentative D call: TRBD1 (5 bases). Per germline, CDR1 SGHAT and CDR2 FQNNGV. The CDR3 extends over 13 amino acids. V shed 1 base and J shed 5 bases, with 8 bases lying between them. CDR3 DNA: TGTGCCAGCAGCTTAGCGGGGGGTACTGAAGCTTTCTTT. It is translated as CASSLAGGTEAFF.

The genes are TRBV7-3 and TRBJ1-2; 10 bases map to TRBD1. CDR1 and CDR2 from the germline V gene are SGHTA and FQGTGA. The CDR3 covers 13 residues. With V trimmed by 3 bases and J by 6 bases, 1 base remained unmatched. The CDR3 loop is CASSLGTGDGYTF. The CDR3 bases are TGTGCCAGCAGCTTGGGGACAGGGGATGGCTACACCTTC.

The chain employs TRBV6-4 and TRBJ1-4; D gene unclear. The CDR3 is 13 residues long. Germline V gene sequence: CDR1 MRHNA, CDR2 SNTAGT. V shed 3 bases and J shed 7 bases, with 9 bases lying between them. Written as DNA, the CDR3 is TGTGCCAGCAGTGAGAATCTGAGTGAAAAACTGTTTTTT. Protein sequence: CASSENLSEKLFF.

This chain connects TRBV12-5 to TRBJ2-7; possible D gene TRBD2, 6 bases. Germline CDR1 and CDR2: LGHNT and FRNRAP. Trimming removed 3 bases from V and 0 bases from J, with 18 bases in between. The CDR3 loop spans 17 amino acids. As DNA, the CDR3 is TGTGCTAGTGGTTTTCGCGAGACTCCGGGGGACTCCTACGAGCAGTACTTC. This encodes CASGFRETPGDSYEQYF.

The chain employs TRBV6-1 and TRBJ1-2, with TRBD1 identical over 10 bases. The CDR3 spans 17 residues. The V segment lost 2 bases and the J segment 7 bases; nucleotides outside the gene matches: 13. CDR1 and CDR2 (germline): MNHNS, SASEGT. CDR3 residues: CASSEPTGGVSIPGYTF. In nucleotides, the CDR3 is TGTGCCAGCAGTGAACCGACAGGGGGCGTTTCAATTCCTGGCTACACCTTC.

The genes are TRBV9 and TRBJ1-3, with TRBD1 matching over 7 bases. The CDR3 covers 15 residues. CDR1 SGDLS and CDR2 YYNGEE come from the germline V gene. V shed 3 bases and J 3 bases; nucleotides not matched to a gene: 6. The CDR3 loop is CASSGYRGGGNTIYF. CDR3 bases: TGTGCCAGCAGCGGGTACAGGGGAGGTGGAAACACCATATATTTT.

The rearrangement uses TRBV7-2 and TRBJ2-4, with 7 nucleotides matching TRBD2. The CDR3 runs 17 residues. Unmatched junction bases numbered 19, after V lost 6 bases and J lost 8 bases. Germline CDR1 and CDR2: SGHTA and FQGNSA. The CDR3 bases are TGTGCCAGCAGGAAAAATGGGGCGGGAGAAGGTTGGGACATTCAGTACTTC. Protein product: CASRKNGAGEGWDIQYF. Looking up the rest from reference TRBV7-2 and TRBJ2-4 gives the full variable domain: GAGVSQSPSNKVTEKGKDVELRCDPISGHTALYWYRQSLGQGLEFLIYFQGNSAPDKSGLPSDRFSAERTGGSVSTLTIQRTQQEDSAVYLCASRKNGAGEGWDIQYFGAGTRLSVL.

The CDR3 loop is CASSSLGNSPLHF. The CDR3 region has the DNA TGTGCCAGCAGCTCTCTGGGGAATTCACCCCTCCACTTT. The chain has TRBV7-2 and TRBJ1-6; the D is unclear. This CDR3 is 13 amino acids long. V lost 4 bases to trimming and J lost 7 bases, with 8 bases between them. The germline gives CDR1 SGHTA, CDR2 FQGNSA.

This sequence joins TRBV13 and TRBJ1-2, with 10 bases aligning to TRBD1. The J segment lost 4 bases and the V segment lost 5 bases, leaving 10 bases of the junction unmatched. The germline V gene encodes CDR1 PRHDT and CDR2 FYEKMQ (reference sequence). The CDR3 covers 16 residues. The CDR3, as DNA: TGTGCCAGCAGCCCGGCGGTGACAGGGGGCTTCTATGGCTACACCTTC. Residues: CASSPAVTGGFYGYTF.

V and J are TRBV7-2 and TRBJ1-2; perhaps TRBD1 as D (6 bases). Trimming removed 2 bases from V and 8 bases from J, with 9 bases in between. The CDR3 is made up of 12 amino acids. CDR1 and CDR2 from the germline V gene are SGHTA and FQGNSA. CDR3 coding DNA: TGTGCCAGCAGCTTACAGGGGATGGGCTACACCTTC. This sequence encodes CASSLQGMGYTF. The complete variable domain, with remaining parts taken from reference TRBV7-2 and TRBJ1-2, reads GAGVSQSPSNKVTEKGKDVELRCDPISGHTALYWYRQSLGQGLEFLIYFQGNSAPDKSGLPSDRFSAERTGGSVSTLTIQRTQQEDSAVYLCASSLQGMGYTFGSGTRLTVV.

Only a few counts were recorded for this clone. The CDR3 DNA reads TGCGCCAGCAGCCAAGATCGGCAGGGAGGGAAGCCCCAGCATTTT. Translating gives CASSQDRQGGKPQHF. V and J are TRBV4-1 and TRBJ1-5; D might be TRBD1 (5 bases). This CDR3 has 15 amino acids. The germline V gene has CDR1 MGHRA and CDR2 YSYEKL. V was trimmed by 0 bases and J by 8 bases, leaving 14 bases between them.

The J gene is TRBJ2-2, the V gene TRBV7-9, with TRBD2 matching 7 bases. Unmatched junction bases numbered 9, after V lost 6 bases and J lost 5 bases. The CDR3 spans 15 residues. Germline V gene sequence: CDR1 SEHNR, CDR2 FQNEAQ (reference sequence). CDR3 amino acids: CASSLLALGTGELFF. The CDR3, as DNA: TGTGCCAGCAGTTTACTAGCGCTCGGGACCGGGGAGCTGTTTTTT.

The chain couples TRBV30 to TRBJ2-2, with TRBD2 as a possible D gene (5 bases). The V gene's germline CDR1 is GTSNPN and CDR2 SVGIG (reference sequence). Deletions cut 2 bases from V and 7 bases from J, with 11 bases between. The CDR3 length is 13 residues. In nucleotides, the CDR3 is TGTGCCTGGAGTTTAGGACTGGACGGGGAGCTGTTTTTT. Residues: CAWSLGLDGELFF.

The genes are TRBV15 and TRBJ2-1; D gene uncertain. This CDR3 spans 16 amino acids. Per the germline V gene, CDR1 is LNHNV and CDR2 is YYDKDF (reference sequence). Between the trimmed V and J ends, which lost 0 bases and 1 base, there was a span of 10 bases. CDR3 in DNA: TGTGCCACCAGCAGAGAGACTCCCCGATCCTACAATGAGCAGTTCTTC. This encodes CATSRETPRSYNEQFF.

The chain joins TRBV4-2 to TRBJ2-2; the match to TRBD1 covers 10 bases. V was pared by 2 bases and J by 2 bases, with 5 bases of the junction left unmatched. The CDR3 has 17 amino acids. Germline CDR1 and CDR2: LGHNA and YNFKEQ. CDR3 sequence (DNA): TGTGCCAGCAGCCAAATGGGGGACAGGGGTAACACCGGGGAGCTGTTTTTT. Encoded protein: CASSQMGDRGNTGELFF.

The chain links TRBV27 to TRBJ2-3; 10 nucleotides agree with TRBD2. Per the germline V gene, CDR1 is MNHEY and CDR2 is SMNVEV (reference sequence). CDR3 length equals 16 residues. J was trimmed by 7 bases and V by 4 bases; bases with no gene match: 11. The DNA of the CDR3 is TGTGCCAGCAGTTCAGAGCGGGGGGGCTATTCTTATACGCAGTATTTT. Translation: CASSSERGGYSYTQYF.

The chain has TRBV7-9 and TRBJ1-2, with D perhaps matching TRBD1 (5 bases). V lost 4 bases to trimming and J lost 4 bases, with 16 bases between them. The CDR3 runs 15 residues. CDR1 and CDR2 (germline): SEHNR, FQNEAQ (reference sequence). Written as DNA, the CDR3 is TGTGCCAGCAGCTCGGGGGTGGAGGCTGGCTATGGCTACACCTTC. Encoded protein: CASSSGVEAGYGYTF.